This is a list of T cell receptor beta chains from one sample in a study of blood T cell repertoires in COVID-19. The data were produced by immunoSEQ multiplex PCR, yet TCRdb's version contains in-frame clones alone and is incomplete. The table has about 230,000 clones, over 80% seen once. Material for sequencing was peripheral blood. Receptors were obtained from a woman in her 70s with active or convalescent COVID-19. Both conserved end residues are part of each CDR3. Each record gives: V gene, D gene, J gene, clone size, CDR3 protein, CDR3 DNA. D genes are given only for firm matches. Size values are once, few and many counts, or a class for expanded clones, and some rows have none.

TRBV6-5	.	TRBJ1-6	.	CASSSGWGGSVPLHF	TGTGCCAGCAGCTCCGGGTGGGGAGGGTCGGTACCCCTCCACTTT
TRBV5-4	TRBD2	TRBJ2-4	.	CASSLGGRASKNIQYF	TGTGCCAGCAGCTTGGGAGGGAGGGCCTCCAAAAACATTCAGTACTTC
TRBV5-1	.	TRBJ1-1	.	CASSFQPSGAVMNTEAFF	TGCGCCAGCAGTTTTCAACCATCAGGGGCCGTCATGAACACTGAAGCTTTCTTT
TRBV3-1/TRBV3-2	TRBD2	TRBJ2-5	.	CASSQLAGAQETQYF	TGTGCCAGCAGCCAACTAGCGGGGGCCCAAGAGACCCAGTACTTC
TRBV29-1	.	TRBJ2-5	.	CSVESGSGQETQYF	TGCAGCGTTGAGAGCGGGTCGGGACAAGAGACCCAGTACTTC
TRBV5-5	TRBD2	TRBJ2-3	.	CASSLRLAGGPDTQYF	TGTGCCAGCAGCCTCCGACTAGCGGGAGGGCCAGATACGCAGTATTTT
TRBV7-9	TRBD2	TRBJ2-2	.	CASSPRGGPMGTGELFF	TGTGCCAGCAGCCCTCGGGGGGGTCCGATGGGGACCGGGGAGCTGTTTTTT
TRBV19	TRBD2	TRBJ2-1	.	CASSIGTSGSNEQFF	TGTGCCAGTAGTATAGGGACTAGCGGGAGCAATGAGCAGTTCTTC
TRBV4-1	TRBD2	TRBJ2-1	.	CASSQETSGYYNEQFF	TGCGCCAGCAGCCAAGAGACTAGCGGGTACTACAATGAGCAGTTCTTC
TRBV6-5	.	TRBJ1-2	.	CASSYREGSDYGYTF	TGTGCCAGCAGTTACCGTGAGGGTTCGGACTATGGCTACACCTTC
TRBV7-2	TRBD2	TRBJ2-3	.	CASSLGLAGGRRQYF	TGTGCCAGCAGTTTAGGGCTAGCGGGAGGGCGGCGGCAGTATTTT
TRBV28	TRBD1	TRBJ1-2	.	CASSYPLGQDLYGYTF	TGTGCCAGCAGTTACCCCCTCGGACAGGATCTCTATGGCTACACCTTC
TRBV28	.	TRBJ1-4	.	CASSFILRTGKNEKLFF	TGTGCCAGCAGTTTTATCTTAAGGACGGGGAAGAATGAAAAACTGTTTTTT
TRBV24-1	.	TRBJ2-2	.	CATSLQTGELFF	TGTGCCACCAGTCTCCAGACCGGGGAGCTGTTTTTT
TRBV2	.	TRBJ1-6	.	CASSKTRDYNSPLHF	TGTGCCAGCAGTAAAACCCGGGACTATAATTCACCCCTCCACTTT
TRBV18	.	TRBJ1-6	.	CASSPEYYNSPLHF	TGTGCCAGCTCACCAGAGTATTATAATTCACCCCTCCACTTT
TRBV29-1	.	TRBJ1-1	once	CSAGQMNTEAFF	TGCAGCGCCGGACAGATGAACACTGAAGCTTTCTTT
TRBV10-3	TRBD2	TRBJ2-7	.	CATSDLAGDVEQYF	TGTGCCACTTCCGATCTAGCGGGAGACGTCGAGCAGTACTTC
TRBV7-3	.	TRBJ1-1	few	CASSLGQRTEAFF	TGTGCCAGCAGCTTAGGTCAGCGGACTGAAGCTTTCTTT
TRBV19	.	TRBJ1-1	.	CASTHGAVNTEAFF	TGTGCCAGTACCCATGGGGCGGTGAACACTGAAGCTTTCTTT
TRBV27	TRBD2	TRBJ2-1	few	CASSLDGGLAGDEQFF	TGTGCCAGCAGTTTGGACGGTGGACTAGCGGGAGATGAGCAGTTCTTC
TRBV5-6	TRBD1	TRBJ1-2	few	CASSTGGGYTF	TGTGCCAGCAGCACAGGGGGAGGCTACACCTTC
TRBV3-1/TRBV3-2	.	TRBJ1-1	few	CASSHSGTEAFF	TGTGCCAGCAGCCATAGCGGCACTGAAGCTTTCTTT
TRBV18	TRBD1	TRBJ1-1	once	CASSTDRGDTEAFF	TGTGCCAGCTCAACCGACAGGGGTGACACTGAAGCTTTCTTT
TRBV5-8	.	TRBJ2-1	.	CASSFRGGGYNEQFF	TGTGCCAGCAGCTTTCGGGGAGGGGGCTACAATGAGCAGTTCTTC
TRBV5-1	TRBD2	TRBJ2-5	.	CASSAPGTSDNQETQYF	TGCGCCAGCAGCGCCCCGGGGACTAGCGACAACCAAGAGACCCAGTACTTC
TRBV24-1	.	TRBJ1-5	.	CATSAGVGQPQHF	TGTGCCACCAGTGCAGGGGTTGGCCAGCCCCAGCATTTT
TRBV5-1	.	TRBJ2-1	.	CASSLVAGGSSNEQFF	TGCGCCAGCAGCTTGGTAGCCGGGGGATCGAGCAATGAGCAGTTCTTC
TRBV7-2	TRBD1	TRBJ1-4	.	CASSWGGTGDEKLFF	TGTGCCAGCAGCTGGGGTGGGACAGGGGATGAAAAACTGTTTTTT
TRBV5-1	TRBD2	TRBJ2-3	.	CASSWTSGRAGTDTQYF	TGCGCCAGCAGCTGGACTAGCGGGAGGGCCGGGACAGATACGCAGTATTTT
TRBV10-1	.	TRBJ2-5	.	CASSGQRQETQYF	TGCGCCAGCTCCGGACAGAGGCAAGAGACCCAGTACTTC
TRBV5-1	.	TRBJ1-3	.	CASSLDTRQDSSGNTIYF	TGCGCCAGCAGCTTGGATACCCGACAGGACAGCTCTGGAAACACCATATATTTT
TRBV6-2/TRBV6-3	.	TRBJ1-1	.	CASSLPYIEAFF	TGTGCCAGCAGCCTCCCCTATATAGAAGCTTTCTTT
TRBV5-1	.	TRBJ1-2	.	CASSLERSNYGYTF	TGCGCCAGCAGCTTGGAGAGATCTAACTATGGCTACACCTTC
TRBV5-1	.	TRBJ1-1	.	CASSLDQGIGSTEAFF	TGCGCCAGCAGCTTGGATCAGGGGATAGGGAGCACTGAAGCTTTCTTT
TRBV14	TRBD2	TRBJ2-3	.	CASSQQGALGRNTQYF	TGTGCCAGCAGCCAACAGGGTGCCCTCGGGAGGAATACGCAGTATTTT
TRBV7-9	.	TRBJ1-5	.	CASSLGGDQPQHF	TGTGCCAGCAGCTTAGGCGGTGATCAGCCCCAGCATTTT